The 18 T cell receptor beta chains reported below all come from one sample, sequenced in a study of blood T cell repertoires in COVID-19. The table came from immunoSEQ multiplex PCR; TCRdb's copy has only in-frame clones and leaves some out. The table lists around 470,000 clones, roughly 91% of them singletons, with 0.6% in the top ten. The source material was PBMCs or T cells enriched from blood (not recorded which). The receptors come from a man aged 18 to 30 who had recovered from COVID-19.

This sequence joins TRBV14 and TRBJ2-4; no reliable D call. The CDR3 contains 13 residues. The V end lost 0 bases, the J end lost 9 bases, and 9 bases lay between the germline ends. CDR1 SGHDN and CDR2 FVKESK come from the germline V gene. The CDR3 nucleotides are TGTGCCAGCAGCCAAGATAAACGGAGCATTCAGTACTTC. Translating it yields CASSQDKRSIQYF.

V is TRBV5-1 and J is TRBJ2-5; TRBD2 matches at 7 bases. V lost 3 bases and J lost 2; bases outside the gene matches: 7. Per germline, CDR1 SGHRS and CDR2 YFSETQ. This CDR3 contains 15 residues. In DNA, the CDR3 is TGCGCCAGCAGCTCAGCTGCGGGGGTTCAAGAGACCCAGTACTTC. It yields the protein CASSSAAGVQETQYF.

The chain has TRBV4-1 and TRBJ2-1; TRBD2 matches 8 bases. V shed 4 bases and J 8 bases; nucleotides not matched to a gene: 7. The CDR3 is made up of 14 amino acids. Germline V gene data show CDR1 as MGHRA and CDR2 as YSYEKL. The CDR3 DNA follows: TGCGCCAGCAGCCTACGGGGGGGGCGGGATGAGCAGTTCTTC. It specifies CASSLRGGRDEQFF.

The rearrangement uses TRBV11-3 and TRBJ1-6; D gene uncertain. Germline lookup yields CDR1 SGHNT and CDR2 YENEEA. Trimming took off 0 bases at V and 7 bases at J, with 10 bases between the two ends. This CDR3 comprises 15 residues. Here the CDR3 reads CASSLDRTGNSPLHF. In DNA, the CDR3 is TGTGCCAGCAGCTTAGATCGGACGGGAAATTCACCCCTCCACTTT.

A remark on this clone: One end of the junction fails to match germline, which may point to a read error. The chain couples TRBV7-9 to TRBJ1-2; 7 positions match TRBD1. The CDR3 runs 14 residues. Germline values: CDR1 SEHNR, CDR2 FQNEAQ (reference sequence). CDR3 protein: CASRLDRVNYGYTF. DNA of the CDR3: TGTGCCAGCAGGTTAGACAGGGTTAACTATGGCTACACCTTC.

The chain links TRBV7-3 to TRBJ2-2, with D maybe TRBD2 (5 bases). CDR3 length: 15 amino acids. V was shortened by 1 base and J by 4 bases, with 10 bases between the two germline ends. Germline V gene lookup returns CDR1 SGHTA and CDR2 FQGTGA. CDR3 sequence reads: CASSLNGGGTGELFF. The DNA for the CDR3 is TGTGCCAGCAGCTTAAATGGAGGCGGCACCGGGGAGCTGTTTTTT.

The V and J genes are TRBV6-2 or TRBV6-3 and TRBJ1-6; 9 bases are a match to TRBD1. Trimming cost V 2 bases and J 9 bases; bases outside gene matches: 11. The CDR3 sequence is 17 residues long. Looked up from germline, CDR1 is MNHEY and CDR2 is SVGEGT. The CDR3 DNA reads as TGTGCCAGCAGTTACCCAACCGGGACAGGGATCGCTTCACCCCTCCACTTT. Translating gives CASSYPTGTGIASPLHF.

The genes are TRBV12-5 and TRBJ2-1; D unclear. The V end was cut by 2 bases, the J end by 9 bases, with 11 bases between. The V gene's germline CDR1 is LGHNT and CDR2 FRNRAP. This CDR3 comprises 13 residues. CDR3 sequence reads: CASGLHRLCEQFF. CDR3 sequence (DNA): TGTGCTAGTGGTTTGCACCGACTCTGTGAGCAGTTCTTC.

The chain recombines TRBV5-8 with TRBJ1-2; no firm D call. Germline CDR1 is SGHTS and CDR2 is YDEGEE. Trimming shortened V by 4 bases and J by 0 bases, and 10 bases separated the two germline ends. The CDR3 runs to 14 residues. CDR3 in DNA: TGTGCCAGCAGCAAACGGGAAGCTAACTATGGCTACACCTTC. This gives the protein CASSKREANYGYTF. The whole variable domain, filled in from reference TRBV5-8 and TRBJ1-2, reads EAGVTQSPTHLIKTRGQQATLRCSPISGHTSVYWYQQALGLGLQFLLWYDEGEERNRGNFPPRFSGRQFPNYSSELNVNALELEDSALYLCASSKREANYGYTFGSGTRLTVV.

The rearrangement links TRBV5-1 to TRBJ1-2; D ambiguous. Trimming pared 4 bases from V and 6 bases from J, leaving 13 bases between. Germline V gene data show CDR1 as SGHRS and CDR2 as YFSETQ. The CDR3 consists of 13 residues. CDR3: CASSPRNSHGYTF. The CDR3 DNA follows: TGCGCCAGCAGCCCCAGGAACAGCCATGGCTACACCTTC.

The chain carries TRBV5-4 and TRBJ2-7; 7 nucleotides agree with TRBD2. Germline-derived CDR1 and CDR2 are SGHNT and YYREEE (reference sequence). V trimming: 3 bases; J trimming: 7 bases; junction bases outside the gene matches: 4. The CDR3 totals 12 residues. The CDR3 sequence is CASSWGAGEQYF. In DNA, the CDR3 is TGTGCCAGCAGCTGGGGAGCGGGAGAGCAGTACTTC.

The V and J genes are TRBV30 and TRBJ1-1; 8 bases are a match to TRBD1. CDR1 GTSNPN and CDR2 SVGIG come from the germline V gene (reference sequence). CDR3 length equals 15 residues. V lost 2 bases and J lost 1; bases outside the gene matches: 6. CDR3 sequence (DNA): TGTGCCTGGAGTTTTCCCGGGACAGGGAACACTGAAGCTTTCTTT. This sequence encodes CAWSFPGTGNTEAFF.

This chain joins TRBV20-1 and TRBJ1-1, with 7 bases aligning to TRBD1. The germline CDR1 and CDR2 sequences are DFQATT and SNEGSKA (reference sequence). Trimming at V came to 5 bases and at J to 10 bases, leaving 4 bases not matched to a gene. This CDR3 region has 10 residues. Here the CDR3 reads CSADQGGAFF. CDR3 nucleotides: TGCAGTGCTGACCAGGGGGGAGCTTTCTTT.

The chain uses TRBV7-8 and TRBJ2-6, with 7 bases lining up with TRBD2. Germline-derived CDR1 and CDR2 are SGHVS and FQNEAQ. There are 17 residues in the CDR3. Losses at the gene ends were 6 bases for V and 0 bases for J; bases not matched to a gene: 8. CDR3 nucleotides: TGTGCCAGCAGGTACACTAGCGCCGTCTCTGGGGCCAACGTCCTGACTTTC. It is translated as CASRYTSAVSGANVLTF. Variable domain in full (rest from reference TRBV7-8 and TRBJ2-6): GAGVSQSPRYKVAKRGQDVALRCDPISGHVSLFWYQQALGQGPEFLTYFQNEAQLDKSGLPSDRFFAERPEGSVSTLKIQRTQQEDSAVYLCASRYTSAVSGANVLTFGAGSRLTVL.

The rearrangement links TRBV7-9 to TRBJ2-7, with a tentative D call TRBD1 (6 bases). The CDR3 loop spans 15 amino acids. V lost 5 bases and J 3 bases, leaving 17 bases between the germline ends. In germline, CDR1 is SEHNR, CDR2 FQNEAQ (reference sequence). CDR3 nucleotides: TGTGCCAGCAGCCGCCGGGACAAACCGATCTACGAGCAGTACTTC. Amino acid sequence: CASSRRDKPIYEQYF.

The CDR3 DNA follows: TGTGCCAGCAGCGTTGCCGGGAGTCCCGAGCAGTACTTC. It codes for CASSVAGSPEQYF. V is TRBV9 and J is TRBJ2-7, with D perhaps matching TRBD2 (6 bases). The V end was cut by 2 bases, the J end by 6 bases, with 12 bases between. CDR1 and CDR2 (germline): SGDLS, YYNGEE. The CDR3 spans 13 residues.

The chain couples TRBV10-3 to TRBJ1-2; 7 bases are a match to TRBD1. The junction had 5 bases not matched to a gene; V was cut back by 3 bases and J by 4 bases. Per germline, CDR1 ENHRY and CDR2 SYGVKD. This CDR3 has 14 amino acids. Written as DNA, the CDR3 is TGTGCCATCAGTGAACAGGGGTCGATCTATGGCTACACCTTC. Protein: CAISEQGSIYGYTF.

This clone was observed a single time. The V call is TRBV5-1, the J call TRBJ2-3, with unresolved D. The CDR3 has 12 amino acids. In germline, CDR1 is SGHRS, CDR2 YFSETQ. Trimming took off 4 bases at V and 2 bases at J, with 5 bases between the two ends. The CDR3 DNA sequence: TGCGCCAGCAGCCTACTCACAGATACGCAGTATTTT. Amino acid sequence: CASSLLTDTQYF.